Detailed here is one T cell receptor beta chain. Germline CDR1 reads MGHDK; CDR2 reads SYGVNS. The CDR3 extends over 14 amino acids. Trimming removed 7 bases at V and 7 bases at J, with 19 bases between. This specimen comes from a study of blood T cell repertoires in COVID-19. In the study overall: The samples span acute and convalescent COVID-19 from the United States, Italy and Spain. From T cells, B-cell-depleted T cells, or PBMCs came the material, which was cDNA or gDNA.

In the original processing: Reference gene primer amplification yielded estimated nucleated cell counts. The data were produced by immunoSEQ multiplex PCR, yet TCRdb's version contains in-frame clones alone and is incomplete. The D gene and trimming were derived from the DNA, and the V and J assignments and clone size from that table. The data show about 68,000 clones, with 88% seen just once and 2% to 2.5% held by the top ten. This receptor was obtained from a human donor in a cohort sampled during active COVID-19. V and J are TRBV25-1 and TRBJ1-2; D possibly corresponds to TRBD1 (6 bases). Sequencing used peripheral blood. CDR3 DNA sequence: TGTGCCAGCACCGGAATGGGGGGGCAAGCTGGCTACACCTTC. This codes for CASTGMGGQAGYTF.